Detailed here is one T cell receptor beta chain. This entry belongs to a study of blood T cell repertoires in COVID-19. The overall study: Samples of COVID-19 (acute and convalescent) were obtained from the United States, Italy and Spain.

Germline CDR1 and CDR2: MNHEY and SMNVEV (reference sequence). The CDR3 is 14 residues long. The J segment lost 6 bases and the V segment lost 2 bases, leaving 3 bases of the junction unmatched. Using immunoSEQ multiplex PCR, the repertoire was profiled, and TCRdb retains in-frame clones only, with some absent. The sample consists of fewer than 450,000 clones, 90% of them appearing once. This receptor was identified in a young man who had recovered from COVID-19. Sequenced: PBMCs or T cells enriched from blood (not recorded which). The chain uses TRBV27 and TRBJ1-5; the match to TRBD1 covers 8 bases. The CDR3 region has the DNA TGTGCCAGCAGTTTAGGGACAGGAGGTCAGCCCCAGCATTTT. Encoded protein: CASSLGTGGQPQHF.